The T cell receptor beta chain described here comes from a study of CD8 T cells in ankylosing spondylitis. This clonotype was detected many times. Quantitative 5'-RACE with molecular barcodes generated TCR beta libraries. One entry per CDR3 protein results from TCRdb running MiXCR on the 5' RACE reads. The repertoire includes some 120,000 distinct CDR3 sequences, approximately 13% of them detected once, and about 2.7% sits in the top ten. CDR1 is SQVTM, CDR2 ANQGSEA, per germline. The CDR3 is made up of 14 amino acids. V lost 1 base to trimming and J lost 3 bases, with 13 bases between them. The sample comprised blood, either unsorted or a sorted T cell fraction (not recorded which). The rearrangement links TRBV29-1 to TRBJ2-7, with D possibly called TRBD1 or TRBD2 (5 bases each). The TCR was taken from a female donor with ankylosing spondylitis or in good health (not recorded which). The CDR3 here is CSVEGVSGSYEQYF. The DNA of the CDR3 is TGCAGCGTTGAAGGGGTCTCAGGGAGCTACGAGCAGTACTTC.